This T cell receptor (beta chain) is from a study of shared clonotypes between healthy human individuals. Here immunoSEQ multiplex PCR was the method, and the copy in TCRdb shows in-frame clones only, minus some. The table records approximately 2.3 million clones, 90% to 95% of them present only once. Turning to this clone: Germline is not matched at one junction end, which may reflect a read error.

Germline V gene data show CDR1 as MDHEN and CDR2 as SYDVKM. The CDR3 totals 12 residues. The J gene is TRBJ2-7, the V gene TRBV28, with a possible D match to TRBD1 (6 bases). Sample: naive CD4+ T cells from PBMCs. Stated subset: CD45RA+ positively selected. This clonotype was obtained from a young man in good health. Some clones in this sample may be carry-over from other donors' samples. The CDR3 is CASSLFNRDFSF. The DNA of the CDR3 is TGTGCCAGCAGTTTATTTAACAGGGATTTCTCCTTC. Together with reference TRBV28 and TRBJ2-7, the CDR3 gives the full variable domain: DVKVTQSSRYLVKRTGEKVFLECVQDMDHENMFWYRQDPGLGLRLIYFSYDVKMKEKGDIPEGYSVSREKKERFSLILESASTNQTSMYLCASSLFNRDFSFGPGTRLTVT.